This T cell receptor beta chain was obtained from a study of long-term antiretroviral therapy in people with HIV. The study's findings and limits: Diversity remained lower than transplant donor controls, even though it increased after ART. Information on adherence to ART, viral resistance or therapy changes was unavailable. Repertoires in HIV (unlike those of controls) had narrower CDR3 length ranges.

Notes on this clone: Its antigen is not identified.

The immunoSEQ assay was v3.0, run at survey level. Sequencing was intended to reach roughly 35,000-50,000 T-cell genomes per sample. This table comes from immunoSEQ multiplex PCR, and its TCRdb copy is limited to in-frame clones, with some not included. The sample has roughly 25,000 clones, roughly 83% seen once. CDR1 is GTSNPN and CDR2 is SVGIG in the germline V gene (reference sequence). CDR3 length equals 14 residues. V lost 2 bases, J lost 5 bases, and 13 bases lay in between. This TCR was recovered from a man aged 30 to 39 with HIV. This chain links TRBV30 with TRBJ2-1, with D maybe TRBD2 (6 bases). The specimen was unsorted PBMCs, collected 0.7 years before starting antiretroviral therapy. CDR3 region: CAWSLWRGHNEQFF. The CDR3 DNA sequence: TGTGCCTGGAGTCTCTGGCGGGGCCACAATGAGCAGTTCTTC.